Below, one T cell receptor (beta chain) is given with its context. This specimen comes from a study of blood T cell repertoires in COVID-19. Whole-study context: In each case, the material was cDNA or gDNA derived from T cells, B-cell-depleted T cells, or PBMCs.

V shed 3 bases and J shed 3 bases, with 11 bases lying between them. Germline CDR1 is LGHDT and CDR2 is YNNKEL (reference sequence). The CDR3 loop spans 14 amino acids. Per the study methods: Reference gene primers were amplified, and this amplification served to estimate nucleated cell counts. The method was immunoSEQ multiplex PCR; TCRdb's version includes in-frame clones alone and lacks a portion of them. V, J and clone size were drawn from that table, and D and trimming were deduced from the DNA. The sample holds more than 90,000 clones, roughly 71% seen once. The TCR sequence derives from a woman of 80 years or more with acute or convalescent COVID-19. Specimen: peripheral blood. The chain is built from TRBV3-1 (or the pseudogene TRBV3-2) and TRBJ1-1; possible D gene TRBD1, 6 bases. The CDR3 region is CASSHVGQHTEAFF. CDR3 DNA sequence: TGTGCCAGCAGCCATGTAGGACAGCACACTGAAGCTTTCTTT.